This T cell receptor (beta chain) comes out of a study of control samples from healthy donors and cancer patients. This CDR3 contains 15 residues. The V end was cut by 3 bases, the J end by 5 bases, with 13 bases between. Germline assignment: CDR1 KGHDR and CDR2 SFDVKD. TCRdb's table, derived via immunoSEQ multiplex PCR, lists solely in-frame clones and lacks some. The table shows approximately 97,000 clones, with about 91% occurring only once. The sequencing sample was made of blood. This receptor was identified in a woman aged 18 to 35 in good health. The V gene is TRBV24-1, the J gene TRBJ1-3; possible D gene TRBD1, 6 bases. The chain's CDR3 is CATSDGTQGRNTIYF. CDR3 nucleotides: TGTGCCACCAGTGATGGGACTCAGGGGCGAAACACCATATATTTT.